The source of this T cell receptor (beta chain) is a study of T cells in Graves' hyperthyroidism and ophthalmopathy. RNA transcripts yielded amplified TCR beta CDR3 regions. The HTBI primer set drove a first-round RT-PCR of the TCR CDR3. TCRdb re-analysed the multiplex PCR reads in MiXCR, keeping a single row per CDR3 protein. The sample records approximately 260,000 distinct CDR3 sequences, approximately 14% being singletons. Diagnoses were established using clinical symptoms, serum thyroxine and TRAb, thyroid ultrasound and orbital computed tomography. The blood sample was taken at first hyperthyroidism diagnosis, before any ophthalmopathy symptoms. This CDR3 is 14 amino acids long. Germline V gives CDR1 ENHRY, CDR2 SYGVKD. With 6 bases clipped from V and 8 bases from J, the junction kept 10 bases outside the gene matches. There are many counts of this clonotype. Its matching antigen is unknown. Study-level findings and limits: With a median lead of approximately six months before onset, the model predicted ophthalmopathy.

The chain has TRBV10-3 and TRBJ1-2; 9 bases fit TRBD1. The sequenced sample consisted of blood. The TCR comes from a woman aged 45 to 65 with Graves' hyperthyroidism that later progressed to Graves' ophthalmopathy. The CDR3 region has the DNA TGTGCCATCAGAAATACAGGGGGCGCAGGAGGCTACACCTTC. Its protein is CAIRNTGGAGGYTF.